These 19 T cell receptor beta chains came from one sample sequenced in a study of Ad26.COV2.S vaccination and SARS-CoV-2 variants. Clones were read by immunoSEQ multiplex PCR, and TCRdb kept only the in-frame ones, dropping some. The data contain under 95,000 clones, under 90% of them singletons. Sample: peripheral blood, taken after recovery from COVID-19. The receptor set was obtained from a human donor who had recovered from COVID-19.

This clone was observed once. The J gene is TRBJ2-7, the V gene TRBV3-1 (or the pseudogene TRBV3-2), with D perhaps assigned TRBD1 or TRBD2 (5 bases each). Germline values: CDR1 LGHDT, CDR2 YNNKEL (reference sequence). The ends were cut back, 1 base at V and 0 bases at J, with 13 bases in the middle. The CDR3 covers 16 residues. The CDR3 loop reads CASSQGLGDRSYEQYF. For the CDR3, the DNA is TGTGCCAGCAGCCAAGGTCTAGGGGACCGCTCCTACGAGCAGTACTTC.

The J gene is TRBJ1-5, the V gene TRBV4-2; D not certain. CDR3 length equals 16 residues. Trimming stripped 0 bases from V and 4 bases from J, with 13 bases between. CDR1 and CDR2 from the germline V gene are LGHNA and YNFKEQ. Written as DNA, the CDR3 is TGTGCCAGCAGCCAAGACGAGAGGAGGGCTAATCAGCCCCAGCATTTT. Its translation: CASSQDERRANQPQHF.

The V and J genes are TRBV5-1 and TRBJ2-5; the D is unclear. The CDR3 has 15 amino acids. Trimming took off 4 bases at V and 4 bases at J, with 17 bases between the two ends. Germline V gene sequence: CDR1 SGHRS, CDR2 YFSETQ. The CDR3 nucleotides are TGCGCCAGCAGCACGACGTCCCAAACGTCAGAGACCCAGTACTTC. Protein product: CASSTTSQTSETQYF.

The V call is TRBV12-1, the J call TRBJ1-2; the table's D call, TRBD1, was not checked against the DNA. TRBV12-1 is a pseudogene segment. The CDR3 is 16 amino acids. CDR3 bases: TGTGCCAGCAGCACCGGGGACAGGGATTTTTCCTATGGCTACACCTTC. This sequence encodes CASSTGDRDFSYGYTF.

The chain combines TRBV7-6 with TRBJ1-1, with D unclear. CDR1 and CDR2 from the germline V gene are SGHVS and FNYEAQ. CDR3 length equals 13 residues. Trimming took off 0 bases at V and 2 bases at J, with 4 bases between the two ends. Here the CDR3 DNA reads TGTGCCAGCAGCTTAGCGGAAAACACTGAAGCTTTCTTT. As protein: CASSLAENTEAFF.

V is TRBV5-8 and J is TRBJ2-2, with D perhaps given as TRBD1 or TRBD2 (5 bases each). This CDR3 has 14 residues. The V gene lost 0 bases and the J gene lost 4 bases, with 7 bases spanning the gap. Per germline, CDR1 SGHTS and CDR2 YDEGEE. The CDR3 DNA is TGTGCCAGCAGCTTGGTAGGGACCACCGGGGAGCTGTTTTTT. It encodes CASSLVGTTGELFF.

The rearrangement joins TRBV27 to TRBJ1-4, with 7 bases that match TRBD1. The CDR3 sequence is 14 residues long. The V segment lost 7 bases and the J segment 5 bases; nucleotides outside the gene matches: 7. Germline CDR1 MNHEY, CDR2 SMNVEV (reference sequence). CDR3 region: CASKNTGANEKLFF. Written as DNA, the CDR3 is TGTGCCAGCAAAAATACAGGGGCAAATGAAAAACTGTTTTTT.

CDR3 in amino acids: CASSLMSDTEAFF. As DNA, the CDR3 is TGTGCCAGCAGCTTAATGTCGGACACTGAAGCTTTCTTT. The chain is built from TRBV7-6 and TRBJ1-1; no firm D call. Trimming removed 2 bases at V and 3 bases at J, with 7 bases between. Germline values: CDR1 SGHVS, CDR2 FNYEAQ. CDR3 length: 13 amino acids. The full variable domain, rest sourced from reference TRBV7-6 and TRBJ1-1, is GAGVSQSPRYKVTKRGQDVALRCDPISGHVSLYWYRQALGQGPEFLTYFNYEAQQDKSGLPNDRFSAERPEGSISTLTIQRTEQRDSAMYRCASSLMSDTEAFFGQGTRLTVV.

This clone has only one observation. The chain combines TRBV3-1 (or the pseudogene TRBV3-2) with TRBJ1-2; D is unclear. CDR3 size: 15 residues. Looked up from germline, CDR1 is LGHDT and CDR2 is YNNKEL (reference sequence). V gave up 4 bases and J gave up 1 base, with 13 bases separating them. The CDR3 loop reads CASSPGSALNYGYTF. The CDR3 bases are TGTGCCAGCAGCCCGGGATCGGCACTTAACTATGGCTACACCTTC.

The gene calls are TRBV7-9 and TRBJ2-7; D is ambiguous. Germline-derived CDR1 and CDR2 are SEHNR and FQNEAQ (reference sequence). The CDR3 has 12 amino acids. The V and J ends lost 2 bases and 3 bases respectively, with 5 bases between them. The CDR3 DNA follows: TGTGCCAGCAGCTTAATCCTCTACGAGCAGTACTTC. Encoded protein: CASSLILYEQYF.

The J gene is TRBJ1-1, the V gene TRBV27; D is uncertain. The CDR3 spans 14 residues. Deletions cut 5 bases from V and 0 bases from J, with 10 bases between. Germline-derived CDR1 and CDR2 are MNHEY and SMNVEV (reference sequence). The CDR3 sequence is CASSRQVMNTEAFF. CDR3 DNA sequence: TGTGCCAGCAGTCGCCAGGTAATGAACACTGAAGCTTTCTTT.

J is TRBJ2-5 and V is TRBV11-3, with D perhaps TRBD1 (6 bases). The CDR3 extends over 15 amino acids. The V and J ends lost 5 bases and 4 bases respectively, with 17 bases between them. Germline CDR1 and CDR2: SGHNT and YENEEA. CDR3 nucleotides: TGTGCCAGCAGCGTCGGACAGCAACCGGCAGAGACCCAGTACTTC. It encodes CASSVGQQPAETQYF.

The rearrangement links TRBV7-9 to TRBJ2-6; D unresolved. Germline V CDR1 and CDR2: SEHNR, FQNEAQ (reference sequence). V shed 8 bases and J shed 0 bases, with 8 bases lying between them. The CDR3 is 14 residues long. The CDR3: CASVPPSGANVLTF. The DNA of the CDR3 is TGTGCCAGCGTCCCCCCCTCTGGGGCCAACGTCCTGACTTTC.

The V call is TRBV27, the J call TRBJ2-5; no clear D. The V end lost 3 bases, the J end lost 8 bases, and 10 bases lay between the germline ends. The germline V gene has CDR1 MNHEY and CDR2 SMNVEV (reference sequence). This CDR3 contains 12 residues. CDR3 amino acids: CASSFYGRTQYF. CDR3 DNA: TGTGCCAGCAGTTTTTACGGAAGAACCCAGTACTTC.

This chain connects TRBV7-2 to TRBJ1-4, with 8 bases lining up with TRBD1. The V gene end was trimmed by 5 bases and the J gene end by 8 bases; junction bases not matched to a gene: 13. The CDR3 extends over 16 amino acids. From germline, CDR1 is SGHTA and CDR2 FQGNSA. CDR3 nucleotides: TGTGCCAGCAGCCTCCGGACAGGGCAGGTTATGGAAAAACTGTTTTTT. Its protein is CASSLRTGQVMEKLFF.

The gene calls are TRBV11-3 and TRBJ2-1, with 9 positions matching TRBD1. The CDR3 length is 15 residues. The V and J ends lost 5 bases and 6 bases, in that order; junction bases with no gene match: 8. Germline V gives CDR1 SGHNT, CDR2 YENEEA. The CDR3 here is CASSSGTGLGNEQFF. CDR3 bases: TGTGCCAGCAGCAGCGGGACAGGGCTGGGCAATGAGCAGTTCTTC.

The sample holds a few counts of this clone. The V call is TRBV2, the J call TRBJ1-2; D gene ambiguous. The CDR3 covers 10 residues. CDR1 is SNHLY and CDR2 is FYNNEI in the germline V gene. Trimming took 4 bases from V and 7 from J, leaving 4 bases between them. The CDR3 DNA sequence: TGTGCCAGCAGTGGGGGTGGCTACACCTTC. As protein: CASSGGGYTF.

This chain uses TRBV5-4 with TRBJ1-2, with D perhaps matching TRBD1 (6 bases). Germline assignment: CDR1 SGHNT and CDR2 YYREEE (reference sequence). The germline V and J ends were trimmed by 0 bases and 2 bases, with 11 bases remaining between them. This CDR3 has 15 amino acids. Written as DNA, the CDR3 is TGTGCCAGCAGCTTGGACGGGGGGCGAAACTATGGCTACACCTTC. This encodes CASSLDGGRNYGYTF.

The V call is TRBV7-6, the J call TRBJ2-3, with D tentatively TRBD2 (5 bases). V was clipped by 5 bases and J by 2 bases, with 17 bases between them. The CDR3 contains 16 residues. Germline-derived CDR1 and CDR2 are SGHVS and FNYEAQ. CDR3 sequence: CASSDGNVGITDTQYF. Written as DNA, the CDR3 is TGTGCCAGCAGCGACGGGAATGTGGGGATCACAGATACGCAGTATTTT.